These T cell receptor beta chains were read from a single sample in a study of PD-1 blockade in classical Hodgkin lymphoma. Data came from immunoSEQ multiplex PCR; TCRdb stores just in-frame clones and leaves some out. The sample contains 2,000 to 2,500 clones, around 79% of which appear only once. Sequenced material: CD8+ T cells from blood. Every receptor here comes from a human donor with classical Hodgkin lymphoma. Both conserved end residues are part of each CDR3. The order of the fields is D gene, V gene, clone size, J gene, CDR3 protein, CDR3 DNA. D genes are given only for firm matches. Clone size appears in some rows only: once, few, many, or a class for an expanded clone.

D: NA
V: TRBV21-1
size: NA
J: TRBJ2-7
CDR3: CASSKVGGGGAVHYEQYF
DNA: TGTGCCAGCAGCAAAGTGGGGGGAGGGGGAGCGGTGCACTACGAGCAGTACTTC

D: NA
V: TRBV13
size: NA
J: TRBJ2-7
CDR3: CASSLKTSNSYEQYF
DNA: TGTGCCAGCAGTCTTAAAACTAGCAACTCCTACGAGCAGTACTTC

D: NA
V: TRBV11-2
size: NA
J: TRBJ2-7
CDR3: CASSREVRSYEQYF
DNA: TGTGCCAGCAGCCGGGAAGTCCGCTCCTACGAGCAGTACTTC

D: NA
V: TRBV28
size: NA
J: TRBJ2-5
CDR3: CASREGTAQETQYF
DNA: TGTGCCAGCAGAGAAGGGACCGCACAAGAGACCCAGTACTTC

D: NA
V: TRBV19
size: NA
J: TRBJ2-2
CDR3: CASSMLGDTGELFF
DNA: TGTGCCAGTAGTATGTTGGGAGACACCGGGGAGCTGTTTTTT

D: NA
V: TRBV11-1
size: few
J: TRBJ2-7
CDR3: CASSFRIREQYF
DNA: TGTGCCAGCAGCTTTAGGATAAGGGAGCAGTACTTC

D: NA
V: TRBV21-1
size: NA
J: TRBJ1-3
CDR3: CASSKALGAAKGNTIYF
DNA: TGTGCCAGCAGCAAAGCCTTGGGGGCAGCGAAGGGAAACACCATATATTTT

D: TRBD1
V: TRBV6-1
size: NA
J: TRBJ1-2
CDR3: CASIHWGTGIYGYTF
DNA: TGTGCCAGCATCCATTGGGGGACAGGGATTTATGGCTACACCTTC

D: TRBD1
V: TRBV5-4
size: NA
J: TRBJ2-5
CDR3: CASSPPGQGHQETQYF
DNA: TGTGCCAGCAGCCCACCGGGACAGGGGCACCAAGAGACCCAGTACTTC

D: NA
V: TRBV18
size: NA
J: TRBJ1-5
CDR3: CASSPVEGNQPQHF
DNA: TGTGCCAGCTCACCGGTAGAGGGAAATCAGCCCCAGCATTTT

D: NA
V: TRBV5-6
size: few
J: TRBJ1-2
CDR3: CASSFQGSDSPNYGYTF
DNA: TGTGCCAGCAGCTTTCAGGGCTCGGACAGCCCTAACTATGGCTACACCTTC

D: TRBD2
V: TRBV5-1
size: NA
J: TRBJ2-5
CDR3: CASSRLAGGRETQYF
DNA: TGCGCCAGCAGCCGACTAGCGGGAGGGCGAGAGACCCAGTACTTC

D: NA
V: TRBV28
size: NA
J: TRBJ2-6
CDR3: CASSSPSSTAKGPGANVLTF
DNA: TGTGCCAGCAGTTCCCCCAGTTCCACGGCCAAGGGCCCTGGGGCCAACGTCCTGACTTTC